Ten or more counts support the clone carrying this T cell receptor beta chain. Researchers prepared the TCRbeta library using unique molecular identifiers, the study reports. TCRdb reprocessed the PCR reads with MiXCR, giving one entry per CDR3 protein. Of roughly 180,000 distinct CDR3 sequences in the sample, more than 12% were seen once. The record originates from a study of T-cell reconstitution after alpha-beta-depleted transplantation in children. The length of the CDR3 is 15 residues. With 4 bases clipped from V and 7 bases from J, the junction kept 7 bases outside the gene matches. Germline V gene sequence: CDR1 SGHRS, CDR2 YFSETQ.

V usage is TRBV5-1 and J usage is TRBJ2-1; 11 nucleotides agree with TRBD2. The sequence derives from a human donor who donated a stem cell graft to a child with acute lymphoblastic leukemia. The specimen was PBMCs from the stem cell graft donor, collected from the stem cell graft. CDR3 sequence reads: CASSHSGTSGNEQFF. The CDR3 DNA sequence: TGCGCCAGCAGCCATTCCGGGACTAGCGGAAATGAGCAGTTCTTC.